These 13 T cell receptor beta chains were sequenced from one sample in a study of blood T cells in healthy people across ages. Alongside a J-beta primer mix, a sample-barcoded 5' primer served in a second PCR lasting 7 to 11 cycles. TCRdb itself ran the 5' RACE reads through MiXCR, one entry per CDR3 protein. The sample lists around 870,000 distinct CDR3 sequences; more than 25% were seen once. The material sequenced was blood. Receptors originate from a woman older than 75 in good health.

This clonotype was recorded many times. The genes are TRBV7-2 and TRBJ2-1, with TRBD1 identical over 9 bases. With V trimmed by 5 bases and J by 9 bases, 5 bases remained unmatched. The CDR3 has 13 residues. Germline V gene sequence: CDR1 SGHTA, CDR2 FQGNSA. The CDR3 region has the DNA TGTGCCAGCAGCCCACAGGGGGCGGGTGAGCAGTTCTTC. Translated, it gives CASSPQGAGEQFF.

This clonotype was picked up a small number of times. V and J are TRBV5-1 and TRBJ2-5; the D gene is possibly TRBD1 (7 bases). Per the germline V gene, CDR1 is SGHRS and CDR2 is YFSETQ. The CDR3 has 18 residues. The germline V and J ends were trimmed by 0 bases and 0 bases, with 18 bases remaining between them. The CDR3 here is CASSLARGTGDYQETQYF. The CDR3 bases are TGCGCCAGCAGCTTGGCCCGTGGAACAGGGGACTACCAAGAGACCCAGTACTTC.

This clonotype was seen many times. This chain connects TRBV12-3 or TRBV12-4 to TRBJ2-3; TRBD1 matches 9 bases. The CDR3 has 19 amino acids. V shed 2 bases and J 10 bases; nucleotides not matched to a gene: 22. CDR3 sequence: CASSLIPPGTGSRGSPQYF. In nucleotides, the CDR3 is TGTGCCAGCAGTTTAATTCCACCCGGGACAGGGAGTCGGGGGAGTCCGCAGTATTTT.

Ten or more counts support this clonotype. The rearrangement links TRBV6-2 or TRBV6-3 to TRBJ2-5; no firm D call. Per germline, CDR1 MNHEY and CDR2 SVGEGT. CDR3 length: 14 residues. V was clipped by 0 bases and J by 5 bases, with 10 bases between them. CDR3: CASSYSGKRETQYF. CDR3 nucleotide sequence: TGTGCCAGCAGTTACTCTGGGAAGAGGGAGACCCAGTACTTC.

This clonotype was counted a few times. The V gene is TRBV6-2 or TRBV6-3, the J gene TRBJ1-5, with TRBD1 identical over 9 bases. The germline V gene has CDR1 MNHEY and CDR2 SVGEGT. Trimming cost V 6 bases and J 7 bases; bases outside gene matches: 7. This CDR3 region has 14 residues. The CDR3 nucleotides read TGTGCCAGCAGGGAAACAGGGGGCGAGCAGCCCCAGCATTTT. Amino acids: CASRETGGEQPQHF.

J is TRBJ2-4 and V is TRBV7-2; D unclear. The assigned J gene may be wrong: the sequence end matches TRBJ2-5 better. Germline V gives CDR1 SGHTA, CDR2 FQGNSA. This CDR3 has 12 residues. The CDR3 is CAIGPDVETQYF. CDR3 DNA: TGTGCCATCGGCCCCGACGTAGAGACCCAGTACTTC.

This clonotype was counted only a few times. V is TRBV4-3 and J is TRBJ2-2; maybe TRBD1 (6 bases). This CDR3 region has 16 residues. CDR1 is LGHNA, CDR2 YSLEER, per germline. Trimming took off 0 bases at V and 4 bases at J, with 12 bases between the two ends. The CDR3 protein is CASSQEGGGITGELFF. CDR3 DNA: TGCGCCAGCAGCCAAGAAGGTGGGGGCATCACCGGGGAGCTGTTTTTT.

This clonotype was seen a few times. The genes are TRBV29-1 and TRBJ2-5, with D possibly TRBD2 on 5 matching bases. V was shortened by 4 bases and J by 5 bases, with 17 bases between the two germline ends. Germline values: CDR1 SQVTM, CDR2 ANQGSEA. CDR3 length: 14 amino acids. The DNA for the CDR3 is TGCAGCGTTGTACCGGTTATAAGGGAGGAGACCCAGTACTTC. Amino acids: CSVVPVIREETQYF.

This clonotype was picked up many times. This rearrangement joins TRBV20-1 to TRBJ2-1; D unresolved. The CDR3 totals 14 residues. Germline CDR1 is DFQATT and CDR2 is SNEGSKA (reference sequence). The V end was cut by 6 bases, the J end by 2 bases, with 14 bases between. CDR3 amino acids: CSATRSGPYNEQFF. In DNA, the CDR3 is TGCAGTGCAACTCGGTCGGGCCCCTACAATGAGCAGTTCTTC.

This clonotype was seen a few times. The chain couples TRBV2 to TRBJ2-5, with 9 nucleotides matching TRBD1. CDR3 length equals 15 residues. Germline trimming cut 4 bases from V and 4 bases from J; bases unmatched to any gene: 7. Germline V gene sequence: CDR1 SNHLY, CDR2 FYNNEI. In DNA, the CDR3 is TGTGCCAGCAGTGTGGGGACAGGGTATCGAGAGACCCAGTACTTC. Amino acids: CASSVGTGYRETQYF.

As concerns this clonotype: This could be a read error, since a much larger clone is one nucleotide away. As the CDR3 is not closed by the conserved phenylalanine or tryptophan, this likely results from a read error. This chain connects TRBV7-9 to TRBJ2-6, with D tentatively TRBD2 (7 bases). This CDR3 is 16 amino acids long. Germline V gene data show CDR1 as SEHNR and CDR2 as FQNEAQ (reference sequence). V lost 2 bases to trimming and J lost 4 bases, with 12 bases between them. In nucleotides, the CDR3 is TGTGCCAGCAGCTTACGGGGGGCCGGAGGGGCCAACGTCCTGACTTTA. This translates into CASSLRGAGGANVLTL.

The rearrangement joins TRBV20-1 to TRBJ2-7; D remains ambiguous. Looked up from germline, CDR1 is DFQATT and CDR2 is SNEGSKA (reference sequence). CDR3 length: 15 residues. V was pared by 6 bases and J by 3 bases, with 21 bases between. The CDR3 spells CSALLDMGRGYEQYF. The CDR3 region has the DNA TGCAGTGCCCTCCTAGATATGGGCCGAGGCTACGAGCAGTACTTC.

The CDR3 DNA sequence: TGTGCCAGCAGCTTCCTAGACAGCACAGATACGCAGTATTTT. Amino acids: CASSFLDSTDTQYF. The chain has TRBV5-6 and TRBJ2-3; unclear D gene. The CDR3 extends over 14 amino acids. The V and J ends lost 2 bases and 0 bases respectively, with 7 bases between them. Germline CDR1 and CDR2: SGHDT and YYEEEE.